The T cell receptor beta chain under discussion was sequenced for a study of blood T cell repertoires in COVID-19. Produced via immunoSEQ multiplex PCR; TCRdb's table is partial and in-frame only. The repertoire has about 160,000 clones, around four fifths of them found once; the top ten carry roughly 13%. Germline loops: CDR1 SEHNR, CDR2 FQNEAQ (reference sequence). With 1 base removed from V and 8 bases from J, the gap between germline ends came to 9 bases. The CDR3 has 13 amino acids. The origin of this receptor is a man between 65 and 80 years old who had recovered from COVID-19. The sequencing input was peripheral blood. The chain couples TRBV7-9 to TRBJ1-3, with unresolved D. The CDR3 nucleotides read TGTGCCAGCAGCTTAGTCCCGGAGGACACCATATATTTT. This gives the protein CASSLVPEDTIYF.